The 25 T cell receptor beta chains below all came from one sample that was sequenced in a study of spatial heterogeneity in lung cancer. TCRdb re-derived calls from the 5' RACE reads in MiXCR, one entry per CDR3 protein. The data contain about 36,000 distinct CDR3 sequences, 5.2% of them seen just once; the ten biggest clones take up under 35%. The sample's time point: sample taken at primary tumor resection. Material for sequencing was whole RNA from tumor, nontumor lung or frozen PBMC, left unsorted. Material: PBMCs, obtained at surgery. The receptors originated from a female donor with early-stage non-small cell lung cancer.

This clonotype was observed a few times. V usage is TRBV7-9 and J usage is TRBJ2-1, with no clear D. This CDR3 has 13 amino acids. V was trimmed by 2 bases and J by 8 bases, leaving 10 bases between them. In germline, CDR1 is SEHNR, CDR2 FQNEAQ (reference sequence). This chain's CDR3 is CASSLSGYDEQFF. The CDR3 DNA is TGTGCCAGCAGCTTATCCGGATATGATGAGCAGTTCTTC.

Many counts were recorded for this clonotype. The gene calls are TRBV30 and TRBJ2-7; D is uncertain. Germline V gene data show CDR1 as GTSNPN and CDR2 as SVGIG (reference sequence). The CDR3 covers 14 residues. Deletions cut 2 bases from V and 9 bases from J, with 20 bases between. CDR3 sequence (DNA): TGTGCCTGGAGTCCCCCCCAGGCCCCCCTGGGGCAGTACTTC. Amino acid sequence: CAWSPPQAPLGQYF.

There are many counts of this clonotype. J is TRBJ2-3 and V is TRBV5-8; D may be TRBD1 or TRBD2 (6 bases each). The CDR3 extends over 18 amino acids. V lost 1 base and J 0 bases, leaving 18 bases between the germline ends. The germline V gene has CDR1 SGHTS and CDR2 YDEGEE. The CDR3 protein is CASSLKGGRERSTDTQYF. The CDR3 DNA follows: TGTGCCAGCAGCTTGAAGGGGGGAAGGGAAAGAAGCACAGATACGCAGTATTTT.

This clonotype occurred many times. The rearrangement joins TRBV11-2 to TRBJ1-2; D gene uncertain. Per the germline V gene, CDR1 is SGHAT and CDR2 is FQNNGV. This CDR3 has 13 residues. V shed 5 bases and J shed 7 bases, with 14 bases lying between them. The CDR3 nucleotides read TGTGCCAGCAGCCAAGCGAGGGATCGTGGCTACACCTTC. It encodes CASSQARDRGYTF.

This clonotype was detected only a few times. The chain has TRBV6-5 and TRBJ2-3; tentatively, D is TRBD2 (6 bases). The CDR3 length is 14 residues. Germline V gene sequence: CDR1 MNHEY, CDR2 SVGAGI. Trimming took 2 bases from V and 6 from J, leaving 12 bases between them. In DNA, the CDR3 is TGTGCCAGCAGTTACGAGGCGGGGCCGGATACGCAGTATTTT. Amino acid sequence: CASSYEAGPDTQYF.

This clonotype occurred many times. The genes are TRBV14 and TRBJ2-5, with TRBD2 as a possible D gene (7 bases). Trimming left V 4 bases short and J 5 bases short, with 20 bases between. In germline, CDR1 is SGHDN, CDR2 FVKESK. This CDR3 is built from 16 residues. For the CDR3, the DNA is TGTGCCAGCAGCCCTTTGGGTCGGGGGGCGGCCGAGACCCAGTACTTC. It yields the protein CASSPLGRGAAETQYF.

This clonotype came up many times. V gene TRBV5-4 combines with J gene TRBJ2-1, with 10 bases that match TRBD2. CDR3 length: 16 amino acids. J was trimmed by 5 bases and V by 1 base; bases with no gene match: 6. From germline, CDR1 is SGHNT and CDR2 YYREEE (reference sequence). This CDR3 is CASSLLFLAGDNEQFF. CDR3 coding DNA: TGTGCCAGCAGCTTGCTTTTTCTAGCGGGGGACAATGAGCAGTTCTTC.

This clonotype has more than one count but fewer than ten. This chain links TRBV20-1 with TRBJ2-3, with D perhaps TRBD2 (6 bases). The CDR3 has 19 amino acids. Deletions cut 2 bases from V and 6 bases from J, with 30 bases between. Germline V gene data show CDR1 as DFQATT and CDR2 as SNEGSKA (reference sequence). The chain's CDR3 is CSARLPHGGGDAGLDTQYF. CDR3 coding DNA: TGCAGTGCTAGACTTCCCCACGGCGGTGGGGACGCGGGGTTGGATACGCAGTATTTT.

This clonotype has a count of ten or more. CDR3 in amino acids: CASSLVPTASYEQYF. In nucleotides, the CDR3 is TGCGCCAGCAGCTTGGTACCGACGGCCTCCTACGAGCAGTACTTC. The gene calls are TRBV5-1 and TRBJ2-7; D uncertain. The germline gives CDR1 SGHRS, CDR2 YFSETQ. The CDR3 consists of 15 residues. The germline V and J ends were trimmed by 0 bases and 0 bases, with 10 bases remaining between them.

This clonotype has at least ten counts. This chain links TRBV27 with TRBJ2-2; tentatively, D is TRBD2 (7 bases). Trimming cost V 3 bases and J 6 bases, with 14 bases left between them. Germline CDR1 is MNHEY and CDR2 is SMNVEV (reference sequence). The CDR3 consists of 15 residues. CDR3 sequence (DNA): TGTGCCAGCAGTTTCAGGGGCACTAGCGCCGGGGAGCTGTTTTTT. It yields the protein CASSFRGTSAGELFF.

This clonotype was recorded at least ten times. The gene calls are TRBV12-3 or TRBV12-4 and TRBJ2-2, with D maybe TRBD1 (5 bases). The ends were cut back, 6 bases at V and 0 bases at J, with 11 bases in the middle. This CDR3 spans 15 amino acids. The CDR3 nucleotides are TGTGCCAGCAGCCCAGGGCACTCGAACACCGGGGAGCTGTTTTTT. It encodes CASSPGHSNTGELFF.

This clonotype was counted ten times or more. The CDR3 reads CASSLPGGSGLEVDEQFF. CDR3 coding DNA: TGTGCCAGCAGCCTCCCCGGCGGGTCGGGACTAGAGGTCGATGAGCAGTTCTTC. J is TRBJ2-1 and V is TRBV7-9; 8 bases match TRBD2. Germline V gene data show CDR1 as SEHNR and CDR2 as FQNEAQ (reference sequence). The CDR3 has 18 residues. After removal of 5 bases from V and 8 bases from J, the junction contained 20 bases not matched to a gene.

This sequence joins TRBV6-5 and TRBJ1-6; no definite D call. Trimming took 7 bases from V and 9 from J, leaving 22 bases between them. This CDR3 region has 16 residues. Germline V gene lookup returns CDR1 MNHEY and CDR2 SVGAGI. The CDR3 coding sequence is TGTGCCAGCACCCCTTTACTTGCGCGGGGTTTTTCACCCCTCCACTTT. Residues: CASTPLLARGFSPLHF.

This clonotype was detected only a few times. The chain combines TRBV25-1 with TRBJ2-2, with D possibly TRBD1 on 5 matching bases. The V end was cut by 4 bases, the J end by 6 bases, with 9 bases between. Germline V gene lookup returns CDR1 MGHDK and CDR2 SYGVNS. The CDR3 runs to 13 residues. For the CDR3, the DNA is TGTGCCAGCAGTGTACAGGTACCCGGGGAGCTGTTTTTT. It encodes CASSVQVPGELFF.

The sample holds many counts of this clonotype. The chain couples TRBV12-5 to TRBJ2-7; 7 bases map to TRBD1. After removal of 6 bases from V and 5 bases from J, the junction contained 13 bases not matched to a gene. Germline CDR1 is LGHNT and CDR2 is FRNRAP. The CDR3 sequence is 15 residues long. The CDR3 protein is CASGSHITGADEQYF. DNA for the CDR3: TGTGCTAGTGGCTCCCATATTACAGGGGCCGACGAGCAGTACTTC.

This clonotype was detected many times. This chain joins TRBV7-8 and TRBJ1-1; TRBD1 matches 8 bases. CDR1 is SGHVS, CDR2 FQNEAQ, per germline. J lost 2 bases, V lost 7 bases, and 12 bases had no gene match. The CDR3 totals 16 residues. CDR3 sequence reads: CASNPWGQGANTEAFF. CDR3 nucleotides: TGTGCCAGCAATCCTTGGGGCCAGGGGGCAAACACTGAAGCTTTCTTT.

This clonotype was detected many times. The CDR3 DNA is TGTGCCACCAGTGACCCGGACAGGGCCTTCCCCTACGAGCAGTACTTC. It translates to CATSDPDRAFPYEQYF. This chain joins TRBV24-1 and TRBJ2-7, with 8 bases that match TRBD1. V gave up 4 bases and J gave up 2 bases; unmatched junction bases: 9. This CDR3 has 16 amino acids. Germline V gene data show CDR1 as KGHDR and CDR2 as SFDVKD.

In its sample, this clonotype was seen many times. The chain has TRBV7-9 and TRBJ1-5; no clear D gene. Germline V lookup: CDR1 SEHNR, CDR2 FQNEAQ (reference sequence). The CDR3 spans 12 residues. Trimming took off 5 bases at V and 4 bases at J, with 6 bases between the two ends. The CDR3 protein is CASSVGNQPQHF. DNA of the CDR3: TGTGCCAGCAGCGTTGGGAATCAGCCCCAGCATTTT.

This clonotype was seen repeatedly, ten times or more. The chain recombines TRBV7-9 with TRBJ2-3; D is uncertain. Germline V gene lookup returns CDR1 SEHNR and CDR2 FQNEAQ (reference sequence). This CDR3 is built from 12 residues. V lost 3 bases and J 3 bases, leaving 4 bases between the germline ends. In nucleotides, the CDR3 is TGTGCCAGCAGCTTTGCGACAGATACGCAGTATTTT. It translates to CASSFATDTQYF. The whole variable domain, remainder taken from reference TRBV7-9 and TRBJ2-3, is DTGVSQNPRHKITKRGQNVTFRCDPISEHNRLYWYRQTLGQGPEFLTYFQNEAQLEKSRLLSDRFSAERPKGSFSTLEIQRTEQGDSAMYLCASSFATDTQYFGPGTRLTVL.

J is TRBJ1-6 and V is TRBV19; the D is unclear. Deletions cut 5 bases from V and 9 bases from J, with 23 bases between. The CDR3 has 17 residues. Germline values: CDR1 LNHDA, CDR2 SQIVND (reference sequence). Written as DNA, the CDR3 is TGTGCCAGTAGTCGGGAGGCCGCCATTATTGGAATTTCACCCCTCCACTTT. Residues: CASSREAAIIGISPLHF. Filled out from reference TRBV19 and TRBJ1-6, the complete variable domain reads DGGITQSPKYLFRKEGQNVTLSCEQNLNHDAMYWYRQDPGQGLRLIYYSQIVNDFQKGDIAEGYSVSREKKESFPLTVTSAQKNPTAFYLCASSREAAIIGISPLHFGNGTRLTVT.

The sample holds many counts of this clonotype. The rearrangement links TRBV7-9 to TRBJ2-5, with TRBD2 matching over 10 bases. With 7 bases clipped from V and 1 base from J, the junction kept 6 bases outside the gene matches. Germline V gene sequence: CDR1 SEHNR, CDR2 FQNEAQ (reference sequence). The CDR3 has 15 residues. CDR3 DNA sequence: TGTGCCAGCACCCGCGGACTAGCGGTCCAAGAGACCCAGTACTTC. Its protein is CASTRGLAVQETQYF.

This clonotype has a count of ten or more. The V call is TRBV18, the J call TRBJ2-5; D gene unclear. The CDR3 runs 11 residues. The V gene lost 2 bases and the J gene lost 6 bases, with 4 bases spanning the gap. CDR1 KGHSH and CDR2 LQKENI come from the germline V gene. CDR3 amino acids: CASSPWKTQYF. For the CDR3, the DNA is TGTGCCAGCTCACCATGGAAGACCCAGTACTTC. Supplemented by reference TRBV18 and TRBJ2-5, the full variable domain reads NAGVMQNPRHLVRRRGQEARLRCSPMKGHSHVYWYRQLPEEGLKFMVYLQKENIIDESGMPKERFSAEFPKEGPSILRIQQVVRGDSAAYFCASSPWKTQYFGPGTRLLVL.

This clonotype was counted at least ten times. The V gene is TRBV20-1, the J gene TRBJ2-1, with 11 bases matching TRBD2. The V and J ends lost 5 bases and 5 bases, in that order; junction bases with no gene match: 8. Germline V gives CDR1 DFQATT, CDR2 SNEGSKA (reference sequence). This CDR3 has 15 residues. DNA of the CDR3: TGCAGTGCTGTCTCCCCTAGCGGGGGGCACAATGAGCAGTTCTTC. It codes for CSAVSPSGGHNEQFF.

This clonotype occurred a few times. The rearrangement uses TRBV6-5 and TRBJ2-7, with D unclear. The CDR3 loop spans 15 amino acids. V lost 9 bases to trimming and J lost 0 bases, with 18 bases between them. Germline CDR1 MNHEY, CDR2 SVGAGI. Written as DNA, the CDR3 is TGTGCCAGTTCCCGAGGAAAAGGTGACTCCTACGAGCAGTACTTC. It codes for CASSRGKGDSYEQYF.

The table lists this clonotype with many counts. The rearrangement links TRBV6-2 or TRBV6-3 to TRBJ1-2, with TRBD1 matching over 8 bases. The CDR3 is 16 amino acids. Germline V CDR1 and CDR2: MNHEY, SVGEGT. With V trimmed by 1 base and J by 5 bases, 9 bases remained unmatched. This CDR3 is CASSYWMDRAGYGYTF. In DNA, the CDR3 is TGTGCCAGCAGTTACTGGATGGACAGGGCGGGATATGGCTACACCTTC.